Below are 10 T cell receptor beta chains sequenced from a single sample in a study of T cell changes during pregnancy in multiple sclerosis (dated by TCRdb to between 2017 and 2020). Preparation of the library involved the immunoSEQ multiplex PCR assay. Held by TCRdb, this immuneACCESS table contains in-frame sequences only and omits some clones. Under half of the omission traces to an unresolved V gene where checked; the cause of the rest is unknown. Within this sample are 40,000 to 45,000 clones, with just under 95% of them counted one time only. 0.4% to 0.55% of the sample lies in the top ten. The sequencing used CD4+ T cells from peripheral blood mononuclear cells, collected in the third trimester of pregnancy. All receptors derive from a female donor with multiple sclerosis, enrolled in a pregnancy study.

The chain links TRBV7-9 to TRBJ1-1; D gene uncertain. The germline CDR1 and CDR2 sequences are SEHNR and FQNEAQ (reference sequence). Trimming pared 2 bases from V and 7 bases from J, leaving 14 bases between. The CDR3 has 14 amino acids. CDR3 amino acids: CASSLNLVYSEAFF. DNA for the CDR3: TGTGCCAGCAGCTTAAATTTAGTGTATAGTGAAGCTTTCTTT.

This clone was seen once. The chain recombines TRBV6-1 with TRBJ1-4; D remains ambiguous. This CDR3 spans 15 amino acids. V was cut by 1 base and J by 8 bases, with 14 bases left in between. Germline-derived CDR1 and CDR2 are MNHNS and SASEGT. CDR3 DNA: TGTGCCAGCAGTGAAGATGATACTCAACTCGAAAAACTGTTTTTT. This translates into CASSEDDTQLEKLFF.

The chain is built from TRBV9 and TRBJ2-3, with unresolved D. Germline assignment: CDR1 SGDLS and CDR2 YYNGEE. V shed 4 bases and J shed 2 bases, with 11 bases lying between them. This CDR3 region has 14 residues. CDR3 amino acids: CASSSSSVTDTQYF. In nucleotides, the CDR3 is TGTGCCAGCAGCTCGAGTTCCGTCACAGATACGCAGTATTTT.

The chain couples TRBV27 to TRBJ1-4; D is perhaps TRBD1 (6 bases). Germline CDR1 reads MNHEY; CDR2 reads SMNVEV (reference sequence). V was cut by 7 bases and J by 5 bases, with 17 bases left in between. There are 15 residues in the CDR3. The CDR3 sequence: CASKKQGRTNEKLFF. In nucleotides, the CDR3 is TGTGCCAGCAAAAAACAGGGACGGACGAATGAAAAACTGTTTTTT. The full variable domain, rest sourced from reference TRBV27 and TRBJ1-4, is EAQVTQNPRYLITVTGKKLTVTCSQNMNHEYMSWYRQDPGLGLRQIYYSMNVEVTDKGDVPEGYKVSRKEKRNFPLILESPSPNQTSLYFCASKKQGRTNEKLFFGSGTQLSVL.

The chain recombines TRBV18 with TRBJ1-1; 7 bases match TRBD1. V was clipped by 2 bases and J by 2 bases; unmatched bases: 5. Germline V gene data show CDR1 as KGHSH and CDR2 as LQKENI. The CDR3 runs to 15 residues. The CDR3 loop reads CASSPLEGANTEAFF. The CDR3 DNA reads as TGTGCCAGCTCACCATTAGAGGGGGCCAACACTGAAGCTTTCTTT.

The genes are TRBV27 and TRBJ2-1; perhaps TRBD1 as D (5 bases). Between the trimmed V and J ends, which lost 5 bases and 7 bases, there was a span of 9 bases. Germline CDR1 MNHEY, CDR2 SMNVEV (reference sequence). CDR3 length: 12 residues. The CDR3 reads CASSPGWNEQFF. The CDR3 DNA reads TGTGCCAGCAGTCCAGGGTGGAATGAGCAGTTCTTC.

This chain joins TRBV6-1 and TRBJ2-1; D perhaps matches TRBD2 (6 bases). This CDR3 spans 16 amino acids. Per germline, CDR1 MNHNS and CDR2 SASEGT. V shed 0 bases and J shed 8 bases, with 17 bases lying between them. CDR3 bases: TGTGCCAGCAGTGAAGCAGGAAGGGGAGGAATAGATGAGCAGTTCTTC. As protein: CASSEAGRGGIDEQFF.

CDR3 protein: CASSLAFLSTEYNEQFF. DNA for the CDR3: TGCGCCAGCAGCTTGGCCTTTTTATCAACCGAGTACAATGAGCAGTTCTTC. This chain joins TRBV5-1 and TRBJ2-1, with D hard to call. The CDR3 covers 17 residues. Germline values: CDR1 SGHRS, CDR2 YFSETQ. The V end lost 0 bases, the J end lost 4 bases, and 17 bases lay between the germline ends.

The chain is built from TRBV2 and TRBJ2-6; 9 bases are shared with TRBD1. V gave up 8 bases and J gave up 1 base; unmatched junction bases: 3. There are 15 residues in the CDR3. The germline gives CDR1 SNHLY, CDR2 FYNNEI. CDR3 sequence (DNA): TGTGCCAGCCGGGACAGGGAGTCTGGGGCCAACGTCCTGACTTTC. Residues: CASRDRESGANVLTF.

This chain joins TRBV2 and TRBJ2-7; D is possibly TRBD2 (5 bases). The V end was cut by 8 bases, the J end by 3 bases, with 11 bases between. Germline V CDR1 and CDR2: SNHLY, FYNNEI. The CDR3 runs 12 residues. CDR3 residues: CASRASHYEQYF. The CDR3 DNA is TGTGCCAGCCGGGCTAGCCACTACGAGCAGTACTTC. The variable domain in full, with the rest retrieved from reference TRBV2 and TRBJ2-7, is EPEVTQTPSHQVTQMGQEVILRCVPISNHLYFYWYRQILGQKVEFLVSFYNNEISEKSEIFDDQFSVERPDGSNFTLKIRSTKLEDSAMYFCASRASHYEQYFGPGTRLTVT.